A single sample is the source of the 5 T cell receptor beta chains below, sequenced in a study of cytomegalovirus exposure and HLA in healthy donors (dated by TCRdb to 2017 to 2019). Receptors were amplified or captured by the immunoSEQ multiplex PCR assay. For the multiplex PCR, a mixture combining 60 forward primers for TCR Vbeta segments and 13 reverse primers for TCR Jbeta segments was used. Sourced from immuneACCESS, this table was stored by TCRdb with only in-frame sequences that have V and J called. A share of the clones is absent; for the studies checked, an unresolved V gene accounts for under half, and the remainder has no known explanation. The sample data list around 150,000 clones, and around 80% of these were observed just once. The ten top clones hold approximately 2.1% of the sample. The sample comprised PBMCs. The receptor set was obtained from a man younger than 40 in good health and CMV-seronegative.

This clone turned up a few times. The V call is TRBV2, the J call TRBJ2-2, with D perhaps TRBD2 (5 bases). CDR1 and CDR2 from the germline V gene are SNHLY and FYNNEI. The CDR3 has 15 amino acids. Trimming shortened V by 5 bases and J by 1 base, and 11 bases separated the two germline ends. CDR3 DNA: TGTGCCAGCAGTCAGGACGGACTGAACACCGGGGAGCTGTTTTTT. Its translation: CASSQDGLNTGELFF.

As to this clone: Germline is not matched at one junction end, which may reflect a read error. The chain links TRBV28 to TRBJ2-2; D possibly corresponds to TRBD1 (7 bases). CDR1 and CDR2 (germline): MDHEN, SYDVKM. The CDR3 is 16 amino acids. CDR3 sequence: CASRHDRATNTGGLFF. DNA for the CDR3: TGTGCCAGCAGGCATGACAGGGCCACGAACACCGGGGGGCTGTTTTTT.

This chain uses TRBV7-8 with TRBJ1-5; 7 bases line up with TRBD1. V lost 1 base to trimming and J lost 4 bases; unmatched junction nucleotides: 4. CDR1 SGHVS and CDR2 FQNEAQ come from the germline V gene. This CDR3 region has 15 residues. CDR3 nucleotides: TGTGCCAGCAGCTTAGATAGGGGGCTTAATCAGCCCCAGCATTTT. It specifies CASSLDRGLNQPQHF.

V is TRBV6-1 and J is TRBJ2-5; 8 bases agree with TRBD1. Germline CDR1 MNHNS, CDR2 SASEGT. The CDR3 covers 14 residues. The V and J ends lost 2 bases and 5 bases, in that order; junction bases with no gene match: 4. The CDR3, as DNA: TGTGCCAGCAGTGAACCAGGGGGCGCTGAGACCCAGTACTTC. It encodes CASSEPGGAETQYF.

The rearrangement joins TRBV13 to TRBJ2-2; unclear D gene. The CDR3 consists of 15 residues. With 2 bases removed from V and 1 base from J, the gap between germline ends came to 8 bases. Germline loops: CDR1 PRHDT, CDR2 FYEKMQ (reference sequence). This CDR3 is CASSLWHQNTGELFF. CDR3 coding DNA: TGTGCCAGCAGCTTATGGCACCAGAACACCGGGGAGCTGTTTTTT.